This T cell receptor beta chain was documented in a study of control samples from healthy donors and cancer patients. This clone was seen only once. Produced via immunoSEQ multiplex PCR; TCRdb's table is partial and in-frame only. The sample includes fewer than 150,000 clones, about nine tenths of them seen just once. The origin of this receptor is a man aged 18 to 30 in good health. Input material: blood.

The CDR3 loop is CASSVDNDGNTGELFF. The CDR3 bases are TGTGCCAGCAGCGTGGATAATGACGGGAACACCGGGGAGCTGTTTTTT. The rearrangement uses TRBV9 and TRBJ2-2, with D uncertain. Trimming took off 2 bases at V and 1 base at J, with 12 bases between the two ends. CDR3 size: 16 residues. Germline CDR1 reads SGDLS; CDR2 reads YYNGEE.